Below, 14 T cell receptor beta chains from the same sample are listed, as sequenced in a study of blood T cells in healthy people across ages. For the second PCR, which ran for about 7 to 12 cycles, a sample-barcoded 5' primer and a J-beta primer mix were used. TCRdb re-called the 5' RACE reads with MiXCR, one entry per CDR3 protein. In the table there are roughly 700,000 distinct CDR3 sequences, 45% to 50% of which are singletons. Sequenced: blood. The receptors originated from a woman aged 60-75 years in good health.

Comments on this clonotype: The junction shows a germline mismatch at one end, possibly a read error. V gene TRBV12-3 or TRBV12-4 combines with J gene TRBJ2-1; D uncertain. The CDR3 is 14 residues long. CDR3 loop: CAGSETGVRYEQFF. As DNA, the CDR3 is TGTGCCGGCAGTGAAACCGGAGTCCGGTATGAGCAGTTCTTC.

The rearrangement uses TRBV10-3 and TRBJ2-1; 7 positions agree with TRBD2. Germline CDR1 ENHRY, CDR2 SYGVKD. The CDR3 spans 15 residues. Trimming removed 10 bases from V and 4 bases from J; junction bases left unmatched: 13. The CDR3, as DNA: TGTGCCACCCTAGGGAGGGCTAGCGCTTACAATGAGCAGTTCTTC. This codes for CATLGRASAYNEQFF.

This clonotype was recorded a few times. The V and J genes are TRBV2 and TRBJ2-1, with D unresolved. V shed 7 bases and J shed 8 bases, with 6 bases lying between them. This CDR3 spans 10 amino acids. Germline lookup yields CDR1 SNHLY and CDR2 FYNNEI. CDR3 in DNA: TGTGCCAGCAAGGTGTATGAGCAGTTCTTC. It is translated as CASKVYEQFF.

This sequence joins TRBV7-9 and TRBJ2-7; no clear D gene. The DNA end favors TRBJ2-1, so the J call may be wrong. CDR1 is SEHNR and CDR2 is FQNEAQ in the germline V gene (reference sequence). CDR3 length: 14 residues. Written as DNA, the CDR3 is TGTGCCAGCAGCTTAGCGATTGCCGACAATGAGCAGTTCTTC. Translation: CASSLAIADNEQFF.

This clonotype occurred once. One end of the junction fails to match germline, which may point to a read error. The CDR3 sequence: CASSVAPSGYKQYF. The CDR3 nucleotides read TGCGCCAGCAGCGTAGCTCCTAGCGGATACAAGCAGTACTTC. The V call is TRBV9, the J call TRBJ2-7, with TRBD2 matching 7 bases. The CDR3 covers 14 residues. Looked up from germline, CDR1 is SGDLS and CDR2 is YYNGEE.

As DNA, the CDR3 is TGTGCCAGCAGCTCCAAAACAGGGGCGGCCCCGACAGATACGCAGTATTTT. This encodes CASSSKTGAAPTDTQYF. The V gene is TRBV7-9, the J gene TRBJ2-3, with 7 bases matching TRBD1. Trimming cost V 4 bases and J 3 bases; bases outside gene matches: 13. The CDR3 sequence is 17 residues long. CDR1 and CDR2 (germline): SEHNR, FQNEAQ (reference sequence).

The rearrangement joins TRBV7-2 to TRBJ2-3; D assignment may be TRBD1 or TRBD2 (5 bases each). Germline CDR1 and CDR2: SGHTA and FQGNSA. The CDR3 consists of 15 residues. Trimming left V 1 base short and J 1 base short, with 9 bases between. CDR3 sequence reads: CASSLGRGGTDTQYF. CDR3 nucleotide sequence: TGTGCCAGCAGCTTAGGGAGAGGGGGCACAGATACGCAGTATTTT. The complete variable domain, with remaining parts taken from reference TRBV7-2 and TRBJ2-3, reads GAGVSQSPSNKVTEKGKDVELRCDPISGHTALYWYRQSLGQGLEFLIYFQGNSAPDKSGLPSDRFSAERTGGSVSTLTIQRTQQEDSAVYLCASSLGRGGTDTQYFGPGTRLTVL.

In this sample, this clonotype turned up a few times. This chain's CDR3 is CSAKGTDWNIQYF. Written as DNA, the CDR3 is TGCAGTGCTAAGGGGACTGATTGGAACATTCAGTACTTC. The chain combines TRBV20-1 with TRBJ2-4; D perhaps matches TRBD2 (6 bases). CDR1 is DFQATT and CDR2 is SNEGSKA in the germline V gene (reference sequence). V was trimmed by 4 bases and J by 7 bases, leaving 14 bases between them. CDR3 length equals 13 residues.

This rearrangement joins TRBV20-1 to TRBJ2-1; 10 bases align to TRBD2. This CDR3 region has 15 residues. Germline V gene lookup returns CDR1 DFQATT and CDR2 SNEGSKA (reference sequence). Unmatched junction bases numbered 7, after V lost 1 base and J lost 7 bases. The CDR3 nucleotides read TGCAGTGCTAGAGGGCGGCTAGCGGGAGCTAATGAGCAGTTCTTC. Residues: CSARGRLAGANEQFF.

This clonotype was observed a few times. J is TRBJ2-7 and V is TRBV7-3; 10 bases line up with TRBD2. The DNA end favors TRBJ2-5, so the J call may be wrong. Looked up from germline, CDR1 is SGHTA and CDR2 is FQGTGA. The CDR3 is made up of 15 amino acids. The CDR3 spells CASSLSSGSGETQYF. The CDR3 DNA is TGTGCCAGCAGCTTATCTAGCGGGAGTGGGGAGACCCAGTACTTC.

Details on this clonotype: A much larger clonotype is one base distant, so this may be a read error. The rearrangement links TRBV5-1 to TRBJ2-1; 10 bases are shared with TRBD2. This CDR3 has 15 amino acids. With V trimmed by 2 bases and J by 2 bases, 1 base remained unmatched. CDR1 and CDR2 (germline): SGHRS, YFSETQ. The CDR3 nucleotides are TGCGCCAGCAGCTTCGGACTAGCGGCCTACAATGAGCAGTTCTTC. Its protein product is CASSFGLAAYNEQFF.

The rearrangement joins TRBV5-5 to TRBJ2-6, with TRBD1 matching 8 bases. V gave up 3 bases and J gave up 2 bases; unmatched junction bases: 7. The CDR3 loop spans 17 amino acids. From germline, CDR1 is SGHKS and CDR2 YYEKEE (reference sequence). CDR3 coding DNA: TGTGCCAGCAGCTCCGGGACAGGTGAGGCTGGGGCCAACGTCCTGACTTTC. Translated: CASSSGTGEAGANVLTF.

This chain uses TRBV12-3 or TRBV12-4 with TRBJ2-7; 11 bases agree with TRBD1. The J call may be faulty, since TRBJ2-5 better matches the DNA end. The length of the CDR3 is 15 residues. The CDR3 DNA reads as TGTGCCAGCGGTCGGGACAGGGGGGAAGGAGAGACCCAGTACTTC. Its translation: CASGRDRGEGETQYF.

The sample holds many counts of this clonotype. V gene TRBV7-2 combines with J gene TRBJ2-7, with 7 bases lining up with TRBD1. The germline V gene encodes CDR1 SGHTA and CDR2 FQGNSA. V shed 6 bases and J 2 bases; nucleotides not matched to a gene: 4. The CDR3 has 13 residues. The CDR3 is CASSFGTAYEQYF. DNA of the CDR3: TGTGCCAGCAGTTTCGGGACAGCCTACGAGCAGTACTTC.